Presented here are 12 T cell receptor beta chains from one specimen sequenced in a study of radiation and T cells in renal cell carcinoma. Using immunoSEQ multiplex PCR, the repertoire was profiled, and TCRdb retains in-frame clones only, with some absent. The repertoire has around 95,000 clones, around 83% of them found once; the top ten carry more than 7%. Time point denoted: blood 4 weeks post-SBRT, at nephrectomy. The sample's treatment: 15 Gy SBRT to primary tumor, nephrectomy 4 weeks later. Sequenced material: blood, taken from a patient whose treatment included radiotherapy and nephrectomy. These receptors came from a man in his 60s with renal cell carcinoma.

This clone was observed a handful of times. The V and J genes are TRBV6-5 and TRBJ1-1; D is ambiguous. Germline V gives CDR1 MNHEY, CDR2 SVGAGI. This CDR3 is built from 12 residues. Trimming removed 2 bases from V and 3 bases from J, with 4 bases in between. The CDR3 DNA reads TGTGCCAGCAGTTACCGGGACACTGAAGCTTTCTTT. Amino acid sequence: CASSYRDTEAFF.

The CDR3 bases are TGTGCCAGCAGTTACTTCGGACAGGGGGCGGGCGGCTACACCTTC. Encoded protein: CASSYFGQGAGGYTF. This chain joins TRBV2 and TRBJ1-2, with TRBD1 matching over 11 bases. CDR1 and CDR2 from the germline V gene are SNHLY and FYNNEI. The CDR3 runs to 15 residues. V shed 5 bases, J shed 8 bases, and the junction held 10 bases outside the gene matches.

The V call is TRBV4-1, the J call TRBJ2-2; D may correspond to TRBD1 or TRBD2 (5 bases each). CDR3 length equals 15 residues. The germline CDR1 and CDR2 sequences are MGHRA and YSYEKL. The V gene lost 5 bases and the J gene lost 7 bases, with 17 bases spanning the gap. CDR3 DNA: TGCGCCAGCAGCGTGTGGCAGGGTGGAGGCGGGGAGCTGTTTTTT. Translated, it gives CASSVWQGGGGELFF.

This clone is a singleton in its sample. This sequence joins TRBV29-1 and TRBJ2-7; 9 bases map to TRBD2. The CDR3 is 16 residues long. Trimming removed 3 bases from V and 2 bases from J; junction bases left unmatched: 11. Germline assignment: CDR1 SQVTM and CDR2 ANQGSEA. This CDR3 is CSVDPPAGGLPYEQYF. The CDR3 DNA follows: TGCAGCGTTGACCCCCCGGCGGGAGGGCTACCCTACGAGCAGTACTTC.

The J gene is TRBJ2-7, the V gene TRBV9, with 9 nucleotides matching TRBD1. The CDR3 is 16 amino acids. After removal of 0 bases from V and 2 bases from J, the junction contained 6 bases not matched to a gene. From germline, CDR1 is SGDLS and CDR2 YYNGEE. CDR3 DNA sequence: TGTGCCAGCAGCGTAGAGGGGACAGGGCCCACCTACGAGCAGTACTTC. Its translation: CASSVEGTGPTYEQYF.

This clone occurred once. DNA of the CDR3: TGTGCCTGGAGTGTAAGGGCGACAGTATATAATTCACCCCTCCACTTT. Protein product: CAWSVRATVYNSPLHF. V usage is TRBV30 and J usage is TRBJ1-6; perhaps TRBD1 as D (5 bases). The CDR3 has 16 residues. Per the germline V gene, CDR1 is GTSNPN and CDR2 is SVGIG (reference sequence). V gave up 0 bases and J gave up 4 bases, with 13 bases separating them.

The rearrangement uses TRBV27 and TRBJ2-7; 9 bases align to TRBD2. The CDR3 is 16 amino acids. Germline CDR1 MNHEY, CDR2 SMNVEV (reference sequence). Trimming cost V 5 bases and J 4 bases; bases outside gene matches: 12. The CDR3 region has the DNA TGTGCCAGCAGTCCAATAGTATTAGCGGGAGCGTACGAGCAGTACTTC. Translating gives CASSPIVLAGAYEQYF.

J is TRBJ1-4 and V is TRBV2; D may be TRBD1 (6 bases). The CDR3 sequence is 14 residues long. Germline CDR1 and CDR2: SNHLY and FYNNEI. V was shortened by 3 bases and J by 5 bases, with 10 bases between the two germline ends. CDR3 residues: CASSDDTGNEKLFF. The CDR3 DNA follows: TGTGCCAGCAGTGACGATACAGGGAATGAAAAACTGTTTTTT.

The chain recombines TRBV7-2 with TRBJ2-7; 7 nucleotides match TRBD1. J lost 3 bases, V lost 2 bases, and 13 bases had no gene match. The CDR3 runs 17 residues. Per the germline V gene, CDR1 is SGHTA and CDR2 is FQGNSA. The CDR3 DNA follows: TGTGCCAGCAGCTTATCAGCCCAGGGGGAACGTTTCTACGAGCAGTACTTC. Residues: CASSLSAQGERFYEQYF.

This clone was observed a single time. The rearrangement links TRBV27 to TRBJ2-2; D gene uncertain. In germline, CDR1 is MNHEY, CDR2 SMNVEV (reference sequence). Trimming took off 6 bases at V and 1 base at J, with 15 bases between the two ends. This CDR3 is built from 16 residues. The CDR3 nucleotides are TGTGCCAGCAGCCTCGACCCACCGGAGAACACCGGGGAGCTGTTTTTT. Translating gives CASSLDPPENTGELFF.

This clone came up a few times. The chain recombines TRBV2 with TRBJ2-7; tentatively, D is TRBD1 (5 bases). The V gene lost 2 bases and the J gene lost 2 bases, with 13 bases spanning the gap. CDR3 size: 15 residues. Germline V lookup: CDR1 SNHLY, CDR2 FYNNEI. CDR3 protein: CASSEPQGVTYEQYF. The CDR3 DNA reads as TGTGCCAGCAGTGAACCCCAGGGCGTCACCTACGAGCAGTACTTC.

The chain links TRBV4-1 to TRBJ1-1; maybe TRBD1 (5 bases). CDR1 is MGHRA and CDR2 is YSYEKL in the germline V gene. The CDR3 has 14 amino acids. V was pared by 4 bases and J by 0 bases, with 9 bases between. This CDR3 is CASSRGPLNTEAFF. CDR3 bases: TGCGCCAGCAGCCGGGGACCGCTGAACACTGAAGCTTTCTTT.